This TCR beta chain was profiled in a study of beta chain features in type 1 diabetes. General study findings and limits: Shortening that was moderate but significant affected the TCRB CDR3s of Type 1 diabetes patients in all four CD4+ subsets.

Expressed TCRB transcripts were sequenced after all isolated RNA was converted to cDNA. Assay used: immunoSEQ multiplex PCR; TCRdb lists only in-frame clones, some missing. The sample shows around 340,000 clones, roughly a tenth of them seen only once. This CDR3 spans 13 amino acids. Trimming left V 3 bases short and J 3 bases short, with 8 bases between. The germline CDR1 and CDR2 sequences are SGHTA and FQGNSA. To note about this clone: The antigen remains unidentified. Other nucleotide sequences from this sample produce the same CDR3.

V is TRBV7-2 and J is TRBJ1-1; D might be TRBD1 (5 bases). The TCR was taken from a man aged 25 to 40 with type 1 diabetes. The specimen sequenced was central memory CD4+ T cells from blood. Written as DNA, the CDR3 is TGTGCCAGCAGCTTTCAGGGCGACACTGAAGCTTTCTTT. Its translation: CASSFQGDTEAFF.